This entry describes one TCR beta chain. The data stem from a study of blood T cell repertoires in COVID-19. Study-level background: The analysed material was cDNA or gDNA that came from T cells, B-cell-depleted T cells, or PBMCs.

In the study's own analysis: Reference gene primer amplification gave nucleated cell count estimates. Sequenced by immunoSEQ multiplex PCR; TCRdb stores in-frame clones only, minus some. The DNA gave D and trimming, while V, J and clone size come from that table. The sample contains around 280,000 clones, around 90% of which appear only once. The CDR3 loop spans 18 amino acids. V lost 2 bases, J lost 1 base, and 8 bases stayed unmatched. CDR1 and CDR2 from the germline V gene are GTSNPN and SVGIG (reference sequence). The chain couples TRBV30 to TRBJ2-1; 13 bases are shared with TRBD2. Specimen: PBMCs or T cells enriched from blood (not recorded which). The source is a woman aged 40 to 50 who had recovered from COVID-19. The CDR3 DNA sequence: TGTGCCTGGAGTTCCACTAGCGGGAGGGTTGGTTCCTACAATGAGCAGTTCTTC. It translates to CAWSSTSGRVGSYNEQFF. The full variable domain, with the rest looked up from reference TRBV30 and TRBJ2-1, is SQTIHQWPATLVQPVGSPLSLECTVEGTSNPNLYWYRQAAGRGLQLLFYSVGIGQISSEVPQNLSASRPQDRQFILSSKKLLLSDSGFYLCAWSSTSGRVGSYNEQFFGPGTRLTVL.